This T cell receptor beta chain was profiled in a study of cytomegalovirus exposure and HLA in healthy donors. Comment on this clone: Its antigen remains unknown.

It was with 60 Vbeta and 13 Jbeta primers that the PCR ran. Assay used: immunoSEQ multiplex PCR; TCRdb lists only in-frame clones, some missing. The data include around 74,000 clones; the top ten clones carry approximately 4.3%. Study-wide findings and caveats: In a later analysis, HLA-C alleles had the fewest associated TCRs, DRB1 alleles the most. Donor immune exposure was known only as CMV serostatus. V- and J-gene trimming of TCR beta was linked (in a later analysis) to a missense DCLRE1C variant. Among the sequence variants, a highly shared cluster was likely an artifact of sequencing.

Trimming removed 0 bases at V and 5 bases at J, with 11 bases between. The CDR3 runs to 14 residues. Per germline, CDR1 SGHNT and CDR2 YENEEA. Sequencing was carried out using PBMCs. V usage is TRBV11-3 and J usage is TRBJ2-7; no definite D call. The clonotype comes from a man under 40 in good health and CMV-seronegative. In DNA, the CDR3 is TGTGCCAGCAGCTTAGATCCCGGTCCTAACGAGCAGTACTTC. Protein sequence: CASSLDPGPNEQYF.